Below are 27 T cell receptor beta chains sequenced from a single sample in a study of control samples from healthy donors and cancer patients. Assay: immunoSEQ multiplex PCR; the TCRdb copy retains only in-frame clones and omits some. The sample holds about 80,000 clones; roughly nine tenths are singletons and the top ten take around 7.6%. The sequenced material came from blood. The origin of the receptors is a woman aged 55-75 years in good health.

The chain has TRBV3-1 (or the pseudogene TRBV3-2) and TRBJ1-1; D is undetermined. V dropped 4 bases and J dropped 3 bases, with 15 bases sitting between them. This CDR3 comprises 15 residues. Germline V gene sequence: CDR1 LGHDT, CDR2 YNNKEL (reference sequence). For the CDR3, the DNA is TGTGCCAGCAGCCCCCAGCTTGTCCGTTACACTGAAGCTTTCTTT. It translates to CASSPQLVRYTEAFF.

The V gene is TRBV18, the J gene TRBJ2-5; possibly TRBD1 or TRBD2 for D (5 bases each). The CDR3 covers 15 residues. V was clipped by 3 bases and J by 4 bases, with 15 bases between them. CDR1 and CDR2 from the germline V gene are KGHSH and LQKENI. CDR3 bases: TGTGCCAGCTCACCCCTCGGGGCGGTGGGAGAGACCCAGTACTTC. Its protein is CASSPLGAVGETQYF.

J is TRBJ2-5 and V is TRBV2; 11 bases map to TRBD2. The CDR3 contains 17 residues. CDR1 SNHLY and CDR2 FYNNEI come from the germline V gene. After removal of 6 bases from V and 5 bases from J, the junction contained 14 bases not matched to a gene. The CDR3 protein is CASRAIAGGPSGETQYF. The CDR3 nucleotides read TGTGCCAGCAGGGCTATAGCGGGGGGGCCGAGCGGGGAGACCCAGTACTTC.

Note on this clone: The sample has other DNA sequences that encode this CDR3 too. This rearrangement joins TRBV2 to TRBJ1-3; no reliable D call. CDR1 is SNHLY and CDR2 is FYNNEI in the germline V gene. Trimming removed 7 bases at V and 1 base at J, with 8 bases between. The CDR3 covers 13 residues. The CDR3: CASTRESGNTIYF. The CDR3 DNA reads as TGTGCCAGCACAAGAGAATCTGGAAACACCATATATTTT.

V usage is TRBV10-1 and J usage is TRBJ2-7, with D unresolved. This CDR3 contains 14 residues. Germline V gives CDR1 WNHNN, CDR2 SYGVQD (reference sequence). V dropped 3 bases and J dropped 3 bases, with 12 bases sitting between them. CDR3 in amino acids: CASSDGIKGYEQYF. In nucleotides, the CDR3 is TGCGCCAGCAGTGATGGGATCAAGGGCTACGAGCAGTACTTC.

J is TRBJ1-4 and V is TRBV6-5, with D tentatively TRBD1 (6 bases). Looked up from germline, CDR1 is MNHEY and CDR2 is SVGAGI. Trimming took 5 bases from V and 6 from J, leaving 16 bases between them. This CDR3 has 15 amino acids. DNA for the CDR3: TGTGCCAGCAGTCGGAACAGGGAAGGGGATGAAAAACTGTTTTTT. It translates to CASSRNREGDEKLFF.

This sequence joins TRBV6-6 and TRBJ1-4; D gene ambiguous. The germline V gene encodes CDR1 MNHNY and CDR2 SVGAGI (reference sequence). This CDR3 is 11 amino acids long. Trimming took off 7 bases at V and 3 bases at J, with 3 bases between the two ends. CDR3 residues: CASMANEKLFF. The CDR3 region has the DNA TGTGCCAGCATGGCTAATGAAAAACTGTTTTTT.

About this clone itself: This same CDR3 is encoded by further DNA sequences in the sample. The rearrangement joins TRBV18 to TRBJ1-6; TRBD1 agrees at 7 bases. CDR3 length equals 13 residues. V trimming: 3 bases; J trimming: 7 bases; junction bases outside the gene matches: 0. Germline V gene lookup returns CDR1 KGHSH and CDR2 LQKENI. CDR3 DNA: TGTGCCAGCTCACCGGACAGGAATTCACCCCTCCACTTT. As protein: CASSPDRNSPLHF.

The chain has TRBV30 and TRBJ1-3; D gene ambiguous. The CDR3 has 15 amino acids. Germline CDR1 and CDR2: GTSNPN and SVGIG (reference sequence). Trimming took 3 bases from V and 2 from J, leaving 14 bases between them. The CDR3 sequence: CAWSRLSPAGNTIYF. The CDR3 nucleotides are TGTGCCTGGAGCCGTCTTTCTCCGGCTGGAAACACCATATATTTT.

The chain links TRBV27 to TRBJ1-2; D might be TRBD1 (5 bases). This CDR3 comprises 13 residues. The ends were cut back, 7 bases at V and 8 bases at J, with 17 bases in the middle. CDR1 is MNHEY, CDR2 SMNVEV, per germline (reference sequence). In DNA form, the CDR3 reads TGTGCCAGCATCGACAGTGTCCGAGGGGGCTACACCTTC. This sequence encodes CASIDSVRGGYTF.

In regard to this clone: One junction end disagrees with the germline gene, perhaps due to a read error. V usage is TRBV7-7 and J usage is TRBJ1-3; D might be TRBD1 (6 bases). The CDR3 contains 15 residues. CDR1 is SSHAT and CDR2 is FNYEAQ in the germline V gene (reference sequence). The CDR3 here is CASSWPGQAGNTIYF. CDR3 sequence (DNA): TGTGCTAGCAGCTGGCCGGGACAAGCTGGAAACACCATATATTTT. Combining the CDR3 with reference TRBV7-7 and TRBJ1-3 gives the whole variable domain GAGVSQSPRYKVTKRGQDVTLRCDPISSHATLYWYQQALGQGPEFLTYFNYEAQPDKSGLPSDRFSAERPEGSISTLTIQRTEQRDSAMYRCASSWPGQAGNTIYFGEGSWLTVV.

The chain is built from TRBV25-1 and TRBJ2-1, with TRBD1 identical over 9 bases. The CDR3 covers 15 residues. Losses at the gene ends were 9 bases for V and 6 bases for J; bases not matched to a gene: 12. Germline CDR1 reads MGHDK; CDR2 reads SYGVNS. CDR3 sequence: CASKTGQGLGNEQFF. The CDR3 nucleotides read TGTGCCAGTAAGACCGGACAGGGGTTGGGCAATGAGCAGTTCTTC.

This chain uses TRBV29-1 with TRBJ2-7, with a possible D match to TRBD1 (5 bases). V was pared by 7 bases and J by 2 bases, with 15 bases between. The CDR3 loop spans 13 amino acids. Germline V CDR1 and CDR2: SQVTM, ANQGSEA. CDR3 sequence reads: CSGGRLDPYEQYF. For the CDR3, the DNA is TGCAGCGGGGGCAGACTTGACCCCTACGAGCAGTACTTC.

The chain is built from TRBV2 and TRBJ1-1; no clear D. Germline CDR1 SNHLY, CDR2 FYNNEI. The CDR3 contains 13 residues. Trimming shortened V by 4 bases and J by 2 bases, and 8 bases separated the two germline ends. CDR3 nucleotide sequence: TGTGCCAGCAGTGTTCCAGACAACACTGAAGCTTTCTTT. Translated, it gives CASSVPDNTEAFF.

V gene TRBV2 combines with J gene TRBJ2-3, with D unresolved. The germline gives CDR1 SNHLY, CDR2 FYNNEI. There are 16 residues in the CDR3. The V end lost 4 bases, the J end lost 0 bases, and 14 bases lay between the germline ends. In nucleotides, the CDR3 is TGTGCCAGCAGTGTGGGCCGGAAGTATAGCACAGATACGCAGTATTTT. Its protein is CASSVGRKYSTDTQYF.

CDR3 in amino acids: CATSRGGSRGNQPQHF. CDR3 coding DNA: TGTGCCACCAGCAGAGGCGGGTCGAGGGGCAATCAGCCCCAGCATTTT. The chain carries TRBV15 and TRBJ1-5, with unresolved D. Germline V gives CDR1 LNHNV, CDR2 YYDKDF (reference sequence). The CDR3 extends over 16 amino acids. V lost 1 base and J lost 2, with 12 bases in between.

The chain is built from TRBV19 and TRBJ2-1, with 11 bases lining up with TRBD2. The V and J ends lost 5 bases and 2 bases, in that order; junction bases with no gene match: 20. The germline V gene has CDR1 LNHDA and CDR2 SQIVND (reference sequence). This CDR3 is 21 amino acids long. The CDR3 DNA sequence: TGTGCCAGTAGTCTGATGGGGCCCCTAGCGGGGGGCCTAGGGGCCTACAATGAGCAGTTCTTC. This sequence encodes CASSLMGPLAGGLGAYNEQFF.

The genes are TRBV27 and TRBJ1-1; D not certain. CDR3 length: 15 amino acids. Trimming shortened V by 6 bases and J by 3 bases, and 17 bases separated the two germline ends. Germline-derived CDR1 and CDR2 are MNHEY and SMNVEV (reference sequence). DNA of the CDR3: TGTGCCAGCAGAGGGATTGGGGTTCGGGACACTGAAGCTTTCTTT. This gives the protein CASRGIGVRDTEAFF.

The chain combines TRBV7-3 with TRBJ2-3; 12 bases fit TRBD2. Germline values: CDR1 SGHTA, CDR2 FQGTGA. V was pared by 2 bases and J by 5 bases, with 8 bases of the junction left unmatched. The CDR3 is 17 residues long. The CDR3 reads CASSLSGTTSGRDTQYF. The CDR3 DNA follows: TGTGCCAGCAGCTTATCCGGTACGACTAGCGGGAGAGATACGCAGTATTTT.

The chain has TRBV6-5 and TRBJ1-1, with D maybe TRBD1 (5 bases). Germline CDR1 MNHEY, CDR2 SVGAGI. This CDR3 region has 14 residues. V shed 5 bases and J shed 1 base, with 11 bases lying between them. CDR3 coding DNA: TGTGCCAGCAGTCGGGACGGGTGGAACACTGAAGCTTTCTTT. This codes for CASSRDGWNTEAFF.

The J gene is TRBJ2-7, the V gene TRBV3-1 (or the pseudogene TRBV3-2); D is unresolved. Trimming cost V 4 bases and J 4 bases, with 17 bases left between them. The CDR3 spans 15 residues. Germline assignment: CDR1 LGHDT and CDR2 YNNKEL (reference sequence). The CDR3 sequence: CASSLNSVRLYEQYF. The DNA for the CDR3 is TGTGCCAGCAGCCTTAATTCGGTTCGTCTTTACGAGCAGTACTTC.

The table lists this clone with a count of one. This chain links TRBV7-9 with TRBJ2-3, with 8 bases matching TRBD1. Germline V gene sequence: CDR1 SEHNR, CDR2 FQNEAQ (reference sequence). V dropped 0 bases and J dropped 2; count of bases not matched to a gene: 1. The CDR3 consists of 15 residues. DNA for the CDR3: TGTGCCAGCAGCTTAGCGGGACAGGCCACAGATACGCAGTATTTT. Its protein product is CASSLAGQATDTQYF.

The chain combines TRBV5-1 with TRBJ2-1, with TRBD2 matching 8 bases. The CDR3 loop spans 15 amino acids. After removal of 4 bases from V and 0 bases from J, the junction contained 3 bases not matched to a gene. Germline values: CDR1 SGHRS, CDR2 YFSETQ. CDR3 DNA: TGCGCCAGCAGCATTGGGACTAGCTCCTACAATGAGCAGTTCTTC. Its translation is CASSIGTSSYNEQFF.

The CDR3 sequence: CASSLSYNEQFF. As DNA, the CDR3 is TGTGCCAGCAGTCTCTCGTACAATGAGCAGTTCTTC. The chain links TRBV12-3 or TRBV12-4 to TRBJ2-1; D is undetermined. V was clipped by 5 bases and J by 4 bases, with 6 bases between them. The CDR3 sequence is 12 residues long.

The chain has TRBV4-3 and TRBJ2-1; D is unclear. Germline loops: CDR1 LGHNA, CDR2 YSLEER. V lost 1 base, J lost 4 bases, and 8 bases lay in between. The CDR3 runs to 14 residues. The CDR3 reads CASSQANPYNEQFF. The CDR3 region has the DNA TGCGCCAGCAGCCAAGCAAACCCTTACAATGAGCAGTTCTTC.

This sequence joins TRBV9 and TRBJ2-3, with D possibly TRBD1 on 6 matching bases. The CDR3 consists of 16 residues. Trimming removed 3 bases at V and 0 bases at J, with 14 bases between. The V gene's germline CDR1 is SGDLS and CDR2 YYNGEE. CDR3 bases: TGTGCCAGCAGCGGGGGGCTCGTCCCTAGCACAGATACGCAGTATTTT. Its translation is CASSGGLVPSTDTQYF.

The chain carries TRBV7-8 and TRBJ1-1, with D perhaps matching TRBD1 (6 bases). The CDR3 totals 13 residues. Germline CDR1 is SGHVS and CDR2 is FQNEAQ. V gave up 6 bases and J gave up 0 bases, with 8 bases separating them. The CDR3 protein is CASRGGMNTEAFF. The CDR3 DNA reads TGTGCCAGCAGGGGGGGCATGAACACTGAAGCTTTCTTT.